The 12 T cell receptor beta chains reported below all come from one sample, sequenced in a study of T cells in Graves' hyperthyroidism and ophthalmopathy. There were TCR beta CDR3 regions amplified from RNA transcripts. In the first-round RT-PCR of the TCR CDR3, the HTBI primer set was used. A single record per CDR3 protein comes from TCRdb applying MiXCR to the multiplex PCR reads. The data hold 380,000 or so distinct CDR3 sequences, with approximately 15% observed a single time. Sequencing was done on a sample of blood. The receptors here all came from a young man with Graves' hyperthyroidism that later progressed to Graves' ophthalmopathy.

This clonotype was seen repeatedly, ten times or more. The chain recombines TRBV28 with TRBJ1-5; tentative D call: TRBD1 (5 bases). The V gene lost 4 bases and the J gene lost 3 bases, with 10 bases spanning the gap. The CDR3 consists of 14 residues. Germline V CDR1 and CDR2: MDHEN, SYDVKM. The CDR3 sequence is CASSSRAYNQPQHF. The CDR3 DNA is TGTGCCAGCAGTTCCAGGGCTTACAATCAGCCCCAGCATTTT.

This clonotype has more than one count but fewer than ten. The V call is TRBV6-1, the J call TRBJ2-7; D not resolved. The CDR3 has 12 residues. From germline, CDR1 is MNHNS and CDR2 SASEGT. V was pared by 10 bases and J by 1 base, with 11 bases between. The CDR3 DNA is TGTGCCACCGGTAAAGGGTCCTACGAGCAGTACTTC. It yields the protein CATGKGSYEQYF.

This clonotype has only a few counts. This rearrangement joins TRBV7-9 to TRBJ2-7; 8 bases line up with TRBD1. The junction had 5 bases not matched to a gene; V was cut back by 4 bases and J by 3 bases. Germline CDR1 and CDR2: SEHNR and FQNEAQ (reference sequence). This CDR3 has 14 amino acids. CDR3 amino acids: CASSWAGGVYEQYF. CDR3 nucleotides: TGTGCCAGCAGCTGGGCAGGGGGCGTCTACGAGCAGTACTTC.

The V call is TRBV24-1, the J call TRBJ1-5; possibly TRBD1 for D (6 bases). The CDR3 is made up of 15 amino acids. Per the germline V gene, CDR1 is KGHDR and CDR2 is SFDVKD. With 4 bases removed from V and 3 bases from J, the gap between germline ends came to 12 bases. The CDR3 loop reads CATSETDSFNQPQHF. In nucleotides, the CDR3 is TGTGCCACCAGTGAAACGGACAGTTTCAATCAGCCCCAGCATTTT.

About this clonotype itself: With a much larger clone just one base away, this may be a read error. The rearrangement links TRBV24-1 to TRBJ2-1; 10 positions agree with TRBD1. The CDR3 loop spans 17 amino acids. The V segment lost 5 bases and the J segment 3 bases; nucleotides outside the gene matches: 9. The germline V gene encodes CDR1 KGHDR and CDR2 SFDVKD. This CDR3 is CATSGHHGTGDYNEQFF. CDR3 nucleotides: TGTGCCACCAGTGGTCACCACGGGACAGGGGACTACAATGAGCAGTTCTTC.

This clonotype was detected a few times. The chain has TRBV30 and TRBJ1-3, with D perhaps matching TRBD1 (6 bases). Germline values: CDR1 GTSNPN, CDR2 SVGIG (reference sequence). Trimming cost V 6 bases and J 7 bases, with 13 bases left between them. The CDR3 is 12 amino acids. The CDR3 here is CACSRGGNTIYF. CDR3 DNA sequence: TGTGCCTGCAGTCGAGGGGGGAACACCATATATTTT.

The rearrangement uses TRBV20-1 and TRBJ2-5, with TRBD2 identical over 8 bases. The CDR3 loop spans 15 amino acids. The germline V gene has CDR1 DFQATT and CDR2 SNEGSKA (reference sequence). The V and J ends lost 6 bases and 5 bases, in that order; junction bases with no gene match: 14. The CDR3 is CSAIKDGGAGETQYF. The DNA for the CDR3 is TGCAGTGCCATAAAGGACGGGGGGGCCGGCGAGACCCAGTACTTC.

This clonotype was seen at least ten times. The CDR3 sequence: CASSLQQGSGANVLTF. CDR3 DNA: TGCGCCAGCAGCTTACAACAGGGGAGTGGGGCCAACGTCCTGACTTTC. The V gene is TRBV5-1, the J gene TRBJ2-6; 7 positions agree with TRBD1. Germline loops: CDR1 SGHRS, CDR2 YFSETQ. The CDR3 spans 16 residues. The V and J ends lost 2 bases and 3 bases, in that order; junction bases with no gene match: 5.

The chain couples TRBV6-1 to TRBJ1-2; D gene ambiguous. The CDR3 totals 15 residues. CDR1 MNHNS and CDR2 SASEGT come from the germline V gene. Trimming cost V 6 bases and J 4 bases, with 18 bases left between them. CDR3 coding DNA: TGTGCCAGCAGGGAGGTGTTTCAGCCCTTCTATGGCTACACCTTC. Its protein is CASREVFQPFYGYTF.

This clonotype was counted at least ten times. The gene calls are TRBV12-3 or TRBV12-4 and TRBJ2-7; 11 positions agree with TRBD1. J lost 6 bases, V lost 5 bases, and 3 bases had no gene match. The CDR3 runs to 13 residues. CDR3 protein: CASSMDRGREQYF. The CDR3 DNA reads TGTGCCAGCAGTATGGACAGGGGGCGCGAGCAGTACTTC.

This clonotype was detected many times. The J gene is TRBJ2-7, the V gene TRBV27; D uncertain. This CDR3 spans 14 amino acids. The germline V and J ends were trimmed by 6 bases and 2 bases, with 14 bases remaining between them. The germline gives CDR1 MNHEY, CDR2 SMNVEV (reference sequence). The CDR3 DNA sequence: TGTGCCAGCAGATCTCAGAGGCTTCCCTACGAGCAGTACTTC. It specifies CASRSQRLPYEQYF.

The rearrangement links TRBV5-1 to TRBJ2-6, with D possibly TRBD2 on 5 matching bases. CDR1 is SGHRS, CDR2 YFSETQ, per germline. The CDR3 extends over 16 amino acids. Trimming removed 4 bases at V and 2 bases at J, with 13 bases between. This CDR3 is CASSPWAGAGANVLTF. DNA of the CDR3: TGCGCCAGCAGCCCCTGGGCCGGGGCTGGGGCCAACGTCCTGACTTTC.